This T cell receptor beta chain is from a study of ipilimumab plus nivolumab after autologous stem cell transplantation. On the study more broadly: Typical patient got roughly 5 ipilimumab doses and roughly 8 nivolumab doses (median). Myeloma patients were high-risk transplant-naive or relapsed within 3 years of first autologous transplant.

Patients got ipilimumab 1 mg/kg beginning 14 to 28 days post-transplant. Patients got 3 mg/kg IV nivolumab weeks 1, 4, 7, 10, then biweekly through week 26. TCRdb keeps only in-frame clones here, not all; method: immunoSEQ multiplex PCR. The table records roughly 9,800 clones, over 60% of them present only once. CDR3 length equals 15 residues. The germline V gene has CDR1 WNHNN and CDR2 SYGVQD (reference sequence). Trimming removed 11 bases from V and 3 bases from J, with 19 bases in between. This rearrangement joins TRBV10-1 to TRBJ1-4; tentative D call: TRBD1 (6 bases). Sequenced material: PBMCs, taken in a trial of ipilimumab plus nivolumab as post-transplant consolidation. The sequence came from a female donor with multiple myeloma. The DNA of the CDR3 is TGCGCCCGTCAAATCGGGGGCCGGGCTAATGAAAAACTGTTTTTT. Encoded protein: CARQIGGRANEKLFF.